This TCR beta chain was recovered during a study of circulating and synovial CD4+ cells in juvenile arthritis. Broader study findings: These blood cells shared more CDR3 sequences with synovium than bulk blood. CPL and bulk CD4 samples differed at least tenfold in T cell genomes. Bulk blood CD4 repertoires were more diverse than these.

The protocol was immunoSEQ multiplex PCR, while the TCRdb copy is restricted to in-frame clones and leaves out a portion. The sample gives some 33,000 clones, 90% to 95% of which show up once; approximately 0.7% is in the top ten. This clone is a singleton in its sample. Antigen: not known. Germline CDR1 and CDR2: SGHKS and YYEKEE (reference sequence). J lost 5 bases, V lost 3 bases, and 6 bases had no gene match. This CDR3 region has 15 residues. Sequenced samples came from active juvenile idiopathic arthritis patients. The sequencing input was CD4+ T cells from blood. The J gene is TRBJ2-7, the V gene TRBV5-5; 12 bases agree with TRBD1. This clonotype was sampled from a human donor with juvenile idiopathic arthritis. Written as DNA, the CDR3 is TGTGCCAGCAGCTCGGGACAGGGGGCGTATCACGAGCAGTACTTC. This codes for CASSSGQGAYHEQYF.